This entry concerns a single T cell receptor (beta chain). The antigen it recognizes is unknown. No qualities accompany the bases; no much larger clone lies one base away. The data belong to a study of blood T cells in healthy people across ages (dated by TCRdb to the mid-2010s). Regarding the study in general: In model experiments, template switching captured about one uniquely barcoded TCR beta cDNA molecule for every two T cells. Age-related changes in TCR beta repertoire diversity were measured in the study by deep sequencing normalized with unique cDNA molecular identifiers. Four age groups were formed from the donors: young (average about 15 years), middle-aged (approximately 42), aged (62) and long-lived (roughly 81). To avoid experimental bias, donors of different ages were distributed randomly across sequencing lanes. Two additional independent replicas of 1 million unique cDNA reads from the same blood draw were analyzed for two donors (one aged 18 to 30 and one aged 80 or older). Overall study outcomes, separate from this receptor: Since profiling was done on bulk unsorted PBMCs, naive and antigen-experienced compartments could not be conclusively compared. There was a strong correlation between observed TCR beta diversity and the percentage of naive T cells measured by flow cytometry. Compared with the aged group, more naive CD4+ T cells, fewer expanded clones and increased TCR diversity were shown by the long-lived group, suggesting age selection. Donor CMV infection status was unknown, potentially confounding age-related changes in expanded clonotypes. As age increased, observed TCR beta diversity per million T cells dropped in a roughly linear way, and a significant reduction was already evident by age about 40. Estimates of total diversity from one million sequenced T cells were regarded as lower bounds and underestimates.

Donors were roughly 40 systemically healthy Caucasian individuals from Russia aged roughly 6 to 90 years. Each donor gave about 10 milliliters of peripheral blood, drawn into EDTA-treated Vacutainer tubes. Ficoll-Paque density-gradient centrifugation was used to isolate PBMCs, with at least 6 million per sample. Trizol reagent was used to extract total RNA from PBMCs, with at least 6 micrograms per sample. Naive CD45RAhigh/CD27high T cell percentages were measured by flow cytometry on a PBMC aliquot from every donor. CDR1 ENHRY and CDR2 SYGVKD were looked up in the germline V gene. The CDR3 measures 16 amino acids from cysteine to phenylalanine. CDR3 DNA is the only sequence kept; it has 48 bases, read in frame from the first base. Compared with germline, V lacks 1 base and J lacks 2 bases; bases without a gene match: 2. Receptors were amplified or captured by 5' RACE. TCRdb names Illumina HiSeq 2500 as the instrument used. The second PCR ran for about 6 to 12 cycles and used a J-beta primer mix along with a sample-barcoded 5' primer. A template-switch 5' adaptor carrying 12 random nucleotides introduced a unique molecular identifier onto each TCR beta cDNA molecule. At least 2.5 million CDR3-containing paired-end reads were obtained from each sample. The Mint cDNA synthesis kit, primed by a TRBC-specific oligonucleotide, was used to synthesize first-strand cDNA from all RNA. Following uracil-DNA glycosylase treatment, a first 18-cycle PCR with universal primers M1SS and BC2_uni_R was performed on all cDNA. In the authors' own workflow: For normalization, 1 million high-quality reads, each with a distinct molecular identifier, were randomly selected from each sample. Reads sharing molecular identifiers were discarded rather than binned into consensus sequences. MiTCR, set to a Q25 quality threshold and the strictest error-elimination algorithm, was used for CDR3 identification, clonotype clustering and error correction. A nonparametric unseen species model with Euler transformation was used to estimate lower-bound total TCR beta diversity. TCRdb itself trimmed the public reads at Q25 with fastp, ran MiXCR and retained productive beta chains. Entries are consolidated by CDR3 protein sequence, retaining the most common genes and DNA. The authors' filters were not applied to this entry. This sample holds around 1.1 million distinct CDR3 sequences; around two fifths were observed only once. Less than 15% of the sample lies in the top ten.

The clonotype comes from a young man in good health. Sequenced sample: blood. The V and J genes are TRBV10-3 and TRBJ2-1, with 10 central nucleotides matching TRBD2. The CDR3 sequence is CAISEFSGGTYNEQFF. In nucleotide form, the sequence is TGTGCCATCAGTGAGTTTAGCGGGGGGACCTACAATGAGCAGTTCTTC.